This T cell receptor beta chain derives from a study of blood T cell repertoires in COVID-19. Whole-study context: Samples taken during acute and convalescent COVID-19 were collected in the United States, Italy and Spain. In each case, the material was cDNA or gDNA derived from T cells, B-cell-depleted T cells, or PBMCs.

Study processing details: From reference gene primer amplification, estimates of nucleated cell counts were derived. The data were produced by immunoSEQ multiplex PCR, yet TCRdb's version contains in-frame clones alone and is incomplete. V, J and clone size reflect that table, while D and trimming were determined from the DNA. The data contain roughly 120,000 clones, around 85% of them singletons. The CDR3 extends over 16 amino acids. V dropped 6 bases and J dropped 7; count of bases not matched to a gene: 14. Germline V CDR1 and CDR2: SNHLY, FYNNEI. V usage is TRBV2 and J usage is TRBJ1-5; 8 positions match TRBD1. The clonotype originates from a man aged 60 to 69 with acute or convalescent COVID-19. Sequencing was done on a sample of peripheral blood. Here the CDR3 DNA reads TGTGCCAGCAGAGAAATGGCACAGGGGGGTTGGCAGCCCCAGCATTTT. Amino acids: CASREMAQGGWQPQHF.